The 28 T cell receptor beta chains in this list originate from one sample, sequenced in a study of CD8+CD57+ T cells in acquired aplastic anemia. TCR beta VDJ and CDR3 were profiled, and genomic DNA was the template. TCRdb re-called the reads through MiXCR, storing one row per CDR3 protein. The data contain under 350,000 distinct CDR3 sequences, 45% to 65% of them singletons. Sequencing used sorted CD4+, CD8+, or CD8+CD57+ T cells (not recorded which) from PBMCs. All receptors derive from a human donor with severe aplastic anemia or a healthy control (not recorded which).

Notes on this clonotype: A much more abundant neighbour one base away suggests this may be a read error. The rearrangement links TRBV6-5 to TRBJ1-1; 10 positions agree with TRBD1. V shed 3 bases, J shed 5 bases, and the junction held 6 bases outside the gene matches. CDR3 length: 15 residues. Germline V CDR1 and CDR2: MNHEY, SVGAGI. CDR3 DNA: TGTGCCAGCAGTTATTTGGGACAGGGGAAGACTGAAGCTTTCTTT. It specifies CASSYLGQGKTEAFF.

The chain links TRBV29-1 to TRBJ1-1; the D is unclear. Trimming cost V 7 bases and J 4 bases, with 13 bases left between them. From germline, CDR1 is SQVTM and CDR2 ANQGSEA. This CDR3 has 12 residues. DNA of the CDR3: TGCAGCGCAGTAAGTATGGGCACTGAAGCTTTCTTT. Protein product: CSAVSMGTEAFF.

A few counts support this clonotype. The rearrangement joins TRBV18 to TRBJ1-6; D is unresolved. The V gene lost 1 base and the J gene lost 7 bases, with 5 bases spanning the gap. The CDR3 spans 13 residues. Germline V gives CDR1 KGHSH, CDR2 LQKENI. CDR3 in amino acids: CASSPHPNSPLHF. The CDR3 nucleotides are TGTGCCAGCTCACCACACCCGAATTCACCCCTCCACTTT.

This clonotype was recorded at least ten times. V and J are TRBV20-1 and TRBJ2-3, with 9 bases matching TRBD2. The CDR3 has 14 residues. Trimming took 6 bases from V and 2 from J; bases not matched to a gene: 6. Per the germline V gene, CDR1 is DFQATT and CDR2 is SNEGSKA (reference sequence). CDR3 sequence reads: CSAVKRGDTDTQYF. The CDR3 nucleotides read TGCAGTGCCGTAAAGCGGGGGGACACAGATACGCAGTATTTT.

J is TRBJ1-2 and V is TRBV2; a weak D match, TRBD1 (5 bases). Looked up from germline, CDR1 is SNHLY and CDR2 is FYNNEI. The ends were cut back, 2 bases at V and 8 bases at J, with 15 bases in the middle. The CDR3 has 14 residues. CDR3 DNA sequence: TGTGCCAGCAGTGAAATCAGGCAGGGTAAAGGCTACACCTTC. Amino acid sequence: CASSEIRQGKGYTF.

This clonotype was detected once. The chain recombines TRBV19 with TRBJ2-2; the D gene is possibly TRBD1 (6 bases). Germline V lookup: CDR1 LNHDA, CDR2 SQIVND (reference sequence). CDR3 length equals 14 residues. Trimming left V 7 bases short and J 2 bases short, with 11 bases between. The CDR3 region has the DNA TGTGCCAGTACCCCGGGACATAACACCGGGGAGCTGTTTTTT. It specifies CASTPGHNTGELFF.

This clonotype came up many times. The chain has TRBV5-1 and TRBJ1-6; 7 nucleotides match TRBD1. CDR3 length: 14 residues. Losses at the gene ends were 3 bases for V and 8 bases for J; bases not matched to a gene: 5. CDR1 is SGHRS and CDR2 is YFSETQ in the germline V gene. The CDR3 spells CASSSGQSHSPLHF. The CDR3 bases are TGCGCCAGCAGCTCGGGACAGAGTCATTCACCCCTCCACTTT.

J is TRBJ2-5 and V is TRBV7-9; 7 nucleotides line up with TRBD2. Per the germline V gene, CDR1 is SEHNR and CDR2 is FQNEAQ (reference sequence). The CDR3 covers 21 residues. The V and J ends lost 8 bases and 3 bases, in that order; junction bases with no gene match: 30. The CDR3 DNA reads TGTGCCAGCGAAGCTGGTGACGAAAACGGCGGCGGGACTAATGCCGAAGAGACCCAGTACTTC. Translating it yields CASEAGDENGGGTNAEETQYF.

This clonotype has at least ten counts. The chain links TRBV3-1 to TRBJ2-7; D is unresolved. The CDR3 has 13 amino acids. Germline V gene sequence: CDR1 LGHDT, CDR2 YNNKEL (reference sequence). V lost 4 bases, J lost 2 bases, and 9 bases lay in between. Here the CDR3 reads CASSPPGAYEQYF. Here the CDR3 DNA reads TGTGCCAGCAGCCCCCCGGGTGCCTACGAGCAGTACTTC.

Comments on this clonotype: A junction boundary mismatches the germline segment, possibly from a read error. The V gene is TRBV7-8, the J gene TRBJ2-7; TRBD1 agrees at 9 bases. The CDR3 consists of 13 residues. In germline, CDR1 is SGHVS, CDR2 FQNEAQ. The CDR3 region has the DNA TGTGTCAGCAGCGGGGACAGGGAGTGCGAGCAGTACTTC. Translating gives CVSSGDRECEQYF.

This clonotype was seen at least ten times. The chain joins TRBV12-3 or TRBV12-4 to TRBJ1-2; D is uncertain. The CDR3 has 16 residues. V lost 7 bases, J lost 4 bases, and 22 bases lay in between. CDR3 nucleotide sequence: TGTGCCAGCACCACTCTACAGTTCTGGACGGTCTATGGCTACACCTTC. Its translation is CASTTLQFWTVYGYTF.

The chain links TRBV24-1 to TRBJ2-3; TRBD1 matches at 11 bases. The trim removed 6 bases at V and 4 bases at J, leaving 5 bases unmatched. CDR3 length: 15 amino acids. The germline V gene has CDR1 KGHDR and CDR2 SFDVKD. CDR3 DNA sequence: TGTGCCACCAGTCCAGGACAGGGGGCACCAGATACGCAGTATTTT. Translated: CATSPGQGAPDTQYF.

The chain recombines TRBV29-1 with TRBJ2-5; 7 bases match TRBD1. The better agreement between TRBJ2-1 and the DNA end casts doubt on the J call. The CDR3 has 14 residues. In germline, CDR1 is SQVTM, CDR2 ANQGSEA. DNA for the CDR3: TGCAGCGTTGATGTGACAGGGTCCCGCTATGAGCAGTTCTTC. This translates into CSVDVTGSRYEQFF.

The CDR3 sequence: CASSPTAYGYTF. DNA for the CDR3: TGCGCCAGCAGCCCGACAGCCTATGGCTACACCTTC. V is TRBV5-1 and J is TRBJ1-2, with D possibly TRBD1 on 5 matching bases. The CDR3 contains 12 residues. Per germline, CDR1 SGHRS and CDR2 YFSETQ. V lost 4 bases, J lost 4 bases, and 8 bases lay in between.

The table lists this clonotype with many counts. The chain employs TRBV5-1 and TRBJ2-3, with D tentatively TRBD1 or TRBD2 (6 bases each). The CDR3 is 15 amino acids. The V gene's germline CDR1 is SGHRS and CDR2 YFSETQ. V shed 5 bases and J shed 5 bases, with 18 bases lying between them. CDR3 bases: TGCGCCAGCAGTGTTTGGGGGGCCAGTGGAGATACGCAGTATTTT. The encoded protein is CASSVWGASGDTQYF. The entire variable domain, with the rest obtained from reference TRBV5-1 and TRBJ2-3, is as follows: KAGVTQTPRYLIKTRGQQVTLSCSPISGHRSVSWYQQTPGQGLQFLFEYFSETQRNKGNFPGRFSGRQFSNSRSEMNVSTLELGDSALYLCASSVWGASGDTQYFGPGTRLTVL.

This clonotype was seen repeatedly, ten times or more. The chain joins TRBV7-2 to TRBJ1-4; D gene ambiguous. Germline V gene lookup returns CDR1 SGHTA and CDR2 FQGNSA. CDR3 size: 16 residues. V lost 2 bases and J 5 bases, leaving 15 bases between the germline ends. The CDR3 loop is CASSLWATFLNEKLFF. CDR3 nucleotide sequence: TGTGCCAGCAGCTTATGGGCGACTTTTCTAAATGAAAAACTGTTTTTT.

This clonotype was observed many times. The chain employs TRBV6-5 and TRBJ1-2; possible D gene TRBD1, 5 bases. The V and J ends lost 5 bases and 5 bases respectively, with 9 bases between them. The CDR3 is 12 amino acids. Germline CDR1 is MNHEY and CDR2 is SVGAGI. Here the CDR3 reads CASSPGYYGYTF. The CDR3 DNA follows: TGTGCCAGCAGTCCAGGGTATTATGGCTACACCTTC.

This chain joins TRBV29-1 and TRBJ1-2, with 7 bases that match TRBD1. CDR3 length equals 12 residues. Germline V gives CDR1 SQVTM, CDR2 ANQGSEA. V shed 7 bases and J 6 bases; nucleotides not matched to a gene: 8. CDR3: CSADDREHGYTF. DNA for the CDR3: TGCAGCGCCGACGACAGGGAGCATGGCTACACCTTC.

The CDR3 sequence: CATAVSNTGELFF. The CDR3 DNA follows: TGTGCCACCGCTGTATCGAACACCGGGGAGCTGTTTTTT. V usage is TRBV24-1 and J usage is TRBJ2-2; no reliable D call. Trimming removed 9 bases at V and 0 bases at J, with 7 bases between. Germline V gene sequence: CDR1 KGHDR, CDR2 SFDVKD. This CDR3 region has 13 residues.

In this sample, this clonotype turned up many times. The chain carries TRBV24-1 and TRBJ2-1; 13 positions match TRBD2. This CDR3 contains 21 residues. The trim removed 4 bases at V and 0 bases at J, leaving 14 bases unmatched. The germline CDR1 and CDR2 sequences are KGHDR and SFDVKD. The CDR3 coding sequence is TGTGCCACCAGTGAGACAGGGCGCACTAGCGGGGGGGCCGGCTCCTACAATGAGCAGTTCTTC. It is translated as CATSETGRTSGGAGSYNEQFF.

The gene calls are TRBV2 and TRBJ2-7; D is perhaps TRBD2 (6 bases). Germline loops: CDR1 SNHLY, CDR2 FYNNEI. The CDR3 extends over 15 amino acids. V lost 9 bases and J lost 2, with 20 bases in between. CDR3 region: CASLSGGGQTYEQYF. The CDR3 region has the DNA TGTGCCAGTCTATCCGGGGGAGGCCAAACCTACGAGCAGTACTTC.

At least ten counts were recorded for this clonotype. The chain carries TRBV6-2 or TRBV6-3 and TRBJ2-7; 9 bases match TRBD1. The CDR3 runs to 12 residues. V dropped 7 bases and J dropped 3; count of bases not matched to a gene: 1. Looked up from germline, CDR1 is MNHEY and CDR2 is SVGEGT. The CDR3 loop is CASTGQGYEQYF. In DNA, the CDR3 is TGTGCCAGCACGGGACAGGGCTACGAGCAGTACTTC.

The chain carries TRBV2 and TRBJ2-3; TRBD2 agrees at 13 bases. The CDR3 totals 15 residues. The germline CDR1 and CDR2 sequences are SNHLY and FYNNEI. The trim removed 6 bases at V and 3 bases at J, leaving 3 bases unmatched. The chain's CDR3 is CASSMGLAGTDTQYF. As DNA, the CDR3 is TGTGCCAGCAGCATGGGACTAGCGGGGACAGATACGCAGTATTTT.

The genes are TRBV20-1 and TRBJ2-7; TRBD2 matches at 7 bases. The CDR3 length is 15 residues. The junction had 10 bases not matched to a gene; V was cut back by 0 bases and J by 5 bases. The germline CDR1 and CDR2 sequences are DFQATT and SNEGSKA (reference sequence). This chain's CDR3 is CSARDPTGGTNEQYF. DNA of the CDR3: TGCAGTGCTAGAGATCCGACGGGAGGAACTAACGAGCAGTACTTC.

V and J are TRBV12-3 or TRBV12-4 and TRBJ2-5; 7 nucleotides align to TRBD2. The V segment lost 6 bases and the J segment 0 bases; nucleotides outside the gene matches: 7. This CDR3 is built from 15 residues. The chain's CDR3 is CASRAGLSHQETQYF. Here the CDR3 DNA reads TGTGCCAGCAGAGCGGGACTCAGTCACCAAGAGACCCAGTACTTC.

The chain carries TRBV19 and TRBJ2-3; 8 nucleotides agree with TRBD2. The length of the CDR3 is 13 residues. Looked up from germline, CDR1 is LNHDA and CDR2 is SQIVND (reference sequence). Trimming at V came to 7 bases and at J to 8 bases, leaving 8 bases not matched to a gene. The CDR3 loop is CASTPGAGGTQYF. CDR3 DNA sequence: TGTGCCAGTACCCCGGGGGCGGGGGGTACGCAGTATTTT.

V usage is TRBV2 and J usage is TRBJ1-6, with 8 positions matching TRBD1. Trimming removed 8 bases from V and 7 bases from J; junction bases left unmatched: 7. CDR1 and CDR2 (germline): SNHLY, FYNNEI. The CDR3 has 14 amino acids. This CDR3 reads CASGGDRRNSPLHF. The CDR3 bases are TGTGCCAGCGGAGGGGACAGGAGGAATTCACCCCTCCACTTT.

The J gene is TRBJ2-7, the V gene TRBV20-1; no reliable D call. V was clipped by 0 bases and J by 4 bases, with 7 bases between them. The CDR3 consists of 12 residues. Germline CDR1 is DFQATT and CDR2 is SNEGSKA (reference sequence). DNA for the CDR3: TGCAGTGCTAGAGATATCGGGTACGAGCAGTACTTC. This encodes CSARDIGYEQYF.